Below, 9 T cell receptor beta chains from the same sample are listed, as sequenced in a study of blood T cell repertoires in COVID-19. Data came from immunoSEQ multiplex PCR; TCRdb stores just in-frame clones and leaves some out. The profile shows fewer than 200,000 clones, around 80% of them singletons. The sequenced material came from peripheral blood. All receptors derive from a man aged 60 to 69 with acute or convalescent COVID-19.

This sequence joins TRBV27 and TRBJ1-1, with 8 bases fitting TRBD1. The CDR3 totals 16 residues. The V gene end was trimmed by 5 bases and the J gene end by 0 bases; junction bases not matched to a gene: 8. Germline V gives CDR1 MNHEY, CDR2 SMNVEV (reference sequence). This CDR3 is CASSTRQGIVNTEAFF. In DNA form, the CDR3 reads TGTGCCAGCAGTACCCGACAGGGGATTGTGAACACTGAAGCTTTCTTT.

The chain combines TRBV24-1 with TRBJ2-1; 15 bases match TRBD2. V trimming: 4 bases; J trimming: 13 bases; junction bases outside the gene matches: 7. In germline, CDR1 is KGHDR, CDR2 SFDVKD. The CDR3 runs to 15 residues. The CDR3 nucleotides read TGTGCCACCAGTGACCACGGACTAGCGGGGGGGTTCCAGTTCTTC. Translated, it gives CATSDHGLAGGFQFF.

The chain has TRBV7-9 and TRBJ2-1, with D perhaps TRBD1 (5 bases). The germline V and J ends were trimmed by 5 bases and 8 bases, with 10 bases remaining between them. The CDR3 consists of 12 residues. Germline V gene data show CDR1 as SEHNR and CDR2 as FQNEAQ (reference sequence). In DNA, the CDR3 is TGTGCCAGCAGCGCATTACAGGATGAGCAGTTCTTC. It translates to CASSALQDEQFF.

The rearrangement joins TRBV10-1 to TRBJ2-5; unclear D gene. The germline V and J ends were trimmed by 2 bases and 5 bases, with 18 bases remaining between them. The CDR3 contains 16 residues. Germline loops: CDR1 WNHNN, CDR2 SYGVQD (reference sequence). The CDR3 DNA follows: TGCGCCAGCAGTGAGAGTGGCTCCCTAGGTTTGGAGACCCAGTACTTC. This gives the protein CASSESGSLGLETQYF.

The chain has TRBV11-2 and TRBJ2-3; 14 nucleotides line up with TRBD2. The CDR3 is 18 residues long. Germline CDR1 SGHAT, CDR2 FQNNGV. After removal of 5 bases from V and 2 bases from J, the junction contained 9 bases not matched to a gene. The CDR3 DNA reads as TGTGCCAGCAGCCTGCCGGGACTAGCGGGGGCCCTCACAGATACGCAGTATTTT. Protein sequence: CASSLPGLAGALTDTQYF. Together with reference TRBV11-2 and TRBJ2-3, the CDR3 gives the full variable domain: EAGVAQSPRYKIIEKRQSVAFWCNPISGHATLYWYQQILGQGPKLLIQFQNNGVVDDSQLPKDRFSAERLKGVDSTLKIQPAKLEDSAVYLCASSLPGLAGALTDTQYFGPGTRLTVL.

This chain connects TRBV10-3 to TRBJ1-5; D ambiguous. The CDR3 spans 15 residues. Trimming stripped 2 bases from V and 2 bases from J, with 10 bases between. Germline CDR1 and CDR2: ENHRY and SYGVKD. The CDR3: CAISEEGKGNQPQHF. The CDR3 DNA is TGTGCCATCAGTGAGGAGGGAAAGGGCAATCAGCCCCAGCATTTT.

The chain is built from TRBV6-5 and TRBJ1-1; possibly TRBD1 for D (5 bases). This CDR3 is 16 amino acids long. The V and J ends lost 0 bases and 0 bases respectively, with 11 bases between them. Germline CDR1 is MNHEY and CDR2 is SVGAGI. CDR3 sequence: CASSYSGGSVNTEAFF. The CDR3 DNA sequence: TGTGCCAGCAGTTACTCGGGGGGGTCGGTGAACACTGAAGCTTTCTTT.

This chain joins TRBV18 and TRBJ2-5, with unresolved D. CDR3 length: 14 residues. Germline V gene data show CDR1 as KGHSH and CDR2 as LQKENI. Between the trimmed V and J ends, which lost 5 bases and 0 bases, there was a span of 10 bases. The CDR3 coding sequence is TGTGCCAGCTCAATAACGGGTAACCAAGAGACCCAGTACTTC. As protein: CASSITGNQETQYF.

V is TRBV2 and J is TRBJ1-5, with 7 bases lining up with TRBD1. V dropped 5 bases and J dropped 3; count of bases not matched to a gene: 4. The CDR3 sequence is 14 residues long. Germline values: CDR1 SNHLY, CDR2 FYNNEI. The CDR3 bases are TGTGCCAGCAGTCGGGACAGCCTCAATCAGCCCCAGCATTTT. Translated, it gives CASSRDSLNQPQHF.